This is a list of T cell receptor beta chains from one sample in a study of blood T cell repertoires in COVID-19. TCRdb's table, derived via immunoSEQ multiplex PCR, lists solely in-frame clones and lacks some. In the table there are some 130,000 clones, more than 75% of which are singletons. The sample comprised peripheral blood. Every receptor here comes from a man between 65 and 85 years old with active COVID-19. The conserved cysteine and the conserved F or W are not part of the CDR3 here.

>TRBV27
ASSIGTSGSGQY
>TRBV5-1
ASSPSLGNIQY
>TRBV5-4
ASSVGQERSDTQY
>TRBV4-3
ASSQTRGESTDTQY
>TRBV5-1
ASGGGSPPYNEQF
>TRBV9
ASSSMSFAGGGEQY
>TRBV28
ASSLPKQGARPQH
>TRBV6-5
ASPRRGLTEAF
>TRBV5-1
ASKVQNEQF
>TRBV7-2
ASSLAASGNTQY
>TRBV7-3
ASSPGSTDTQY
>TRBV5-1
ASSLGQGRSTNEKLF
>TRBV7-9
ASSPGDRPQETQY
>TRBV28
ASRSNEKLF
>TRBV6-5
ASRKGAQSKEAF